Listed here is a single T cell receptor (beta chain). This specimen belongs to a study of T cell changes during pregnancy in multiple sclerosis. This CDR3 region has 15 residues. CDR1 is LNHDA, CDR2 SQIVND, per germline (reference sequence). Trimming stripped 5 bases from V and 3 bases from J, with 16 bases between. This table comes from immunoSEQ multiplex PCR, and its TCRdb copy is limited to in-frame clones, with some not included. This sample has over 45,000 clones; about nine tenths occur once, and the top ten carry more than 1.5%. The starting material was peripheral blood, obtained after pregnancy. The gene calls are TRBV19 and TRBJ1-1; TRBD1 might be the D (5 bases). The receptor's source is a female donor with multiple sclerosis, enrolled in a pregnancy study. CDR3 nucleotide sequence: TGTGCCAGTAGTGCCTTCCGGGGGACGGACACTGAAGCTTTCTTT. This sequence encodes CASSAFRGTDTEAFF.